The clone carrying this T cell receptor beta chain was seen a few times. Antigen: not known. TCR alpha and beta CDR3 regions were amplified from RNA using iRepertoire nested multiplex PCR. One entry per CDR3 protein, called by TCRdb with MiXCR from the multiplex PCR reads. This table has 300,000 to 450,000 distinct CDR3 sequences, 41% appearing once. This CDR3 region has 14 residues. The ends were cut back, 5 bases at V and 0 bases at J, with 10 bases in the middle. The germline CDR1 and CDR2 sequences are SGHVS and FQNEAQ. These data come from a study of glioma-infiltrating T cells. Study-level points and caveats: Patients with low tissue-blood divergence carried a signature set of shared blood CDR3 motifs. Very few CDR3 sequences were shared between tissue and blood.

Input material: glioma tissue, nonneoplastic brain tissue, or PBMCs (not recorded which). The V and J genes are TRBV7-8 and TRBJ2-5, with TRBD1 as a possible D gene (6 bases). The receptor was isolated from a human donor with low-grade glioma or glioblastoma, undergoing nonglioma brain surgery, or in good health (not recorded which). The CDR3 sequence: CASSPGGDQETQYF. The CDR3 DNA is TGTGCCAGCAGCCCTGGGGGCGACCAAGAGACCCAGTACTTC.